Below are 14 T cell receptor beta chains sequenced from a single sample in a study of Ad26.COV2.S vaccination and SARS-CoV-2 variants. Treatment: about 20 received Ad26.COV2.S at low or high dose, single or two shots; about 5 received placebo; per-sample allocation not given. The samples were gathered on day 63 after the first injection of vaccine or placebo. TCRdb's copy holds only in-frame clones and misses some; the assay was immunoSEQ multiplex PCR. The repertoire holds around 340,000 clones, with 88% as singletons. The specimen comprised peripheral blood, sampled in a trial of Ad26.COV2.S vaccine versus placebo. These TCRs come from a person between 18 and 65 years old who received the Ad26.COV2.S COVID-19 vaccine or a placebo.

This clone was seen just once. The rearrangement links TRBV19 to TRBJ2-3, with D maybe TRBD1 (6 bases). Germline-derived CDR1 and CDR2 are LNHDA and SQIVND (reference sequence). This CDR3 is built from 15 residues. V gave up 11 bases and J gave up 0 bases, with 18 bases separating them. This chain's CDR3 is CASKTGTTSTDTQYF. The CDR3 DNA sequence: TGTGCCTCCAAAACCGGGACAACCAGCACAGATACGCAGTATTTT.

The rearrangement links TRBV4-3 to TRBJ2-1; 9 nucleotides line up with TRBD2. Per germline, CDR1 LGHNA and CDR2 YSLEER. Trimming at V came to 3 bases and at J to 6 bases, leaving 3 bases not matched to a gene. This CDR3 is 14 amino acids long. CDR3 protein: CASSHGLASNEQFF. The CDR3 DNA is TGCGCCAGCAGCCATGGACTAGCGAGCAATGAGCAGTTCTTC.

CDR3 sequence (DNA): TGTGCCATCAGTGGTAGAGCGAACTCTGGAAACACCATATATTTT. Its translation: CAISGRANSGNTIYF. The chain is built from TRBV10-3 and TRBJ1-3; D is unclear. V gave up 4 bases and J gave up 0 bases, with 10 bases separating them. This CDR3 region has 15 residues. Germline loops: CDR1 ENHRY, CDR2 SYGVKD.

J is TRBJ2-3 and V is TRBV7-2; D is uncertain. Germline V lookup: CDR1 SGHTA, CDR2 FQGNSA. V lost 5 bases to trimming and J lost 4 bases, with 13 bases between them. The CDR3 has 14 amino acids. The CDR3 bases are TGTGCCAGCAGCCCAGAAGTCGATGCAGATACGCAGTATTTT. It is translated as CASSPEVDADTQYF.

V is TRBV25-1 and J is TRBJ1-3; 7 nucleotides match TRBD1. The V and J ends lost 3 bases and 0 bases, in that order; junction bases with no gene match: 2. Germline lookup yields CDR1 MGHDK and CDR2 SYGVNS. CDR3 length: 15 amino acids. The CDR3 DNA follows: TGTGCCAGCAGTGAGACAGGGTACTCTGGAAACACCATATATTTT. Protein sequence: CASSETGYSGNTIYF.

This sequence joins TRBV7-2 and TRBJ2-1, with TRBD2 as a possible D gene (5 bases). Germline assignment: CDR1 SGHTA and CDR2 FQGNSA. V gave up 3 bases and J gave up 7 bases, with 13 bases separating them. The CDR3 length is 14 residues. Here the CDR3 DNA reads TGTGCCAGCAGCTTCCAGCGGTCCGGGAATGAGCAGTTCTTC. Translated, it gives CASSFQRSGNEQFF.

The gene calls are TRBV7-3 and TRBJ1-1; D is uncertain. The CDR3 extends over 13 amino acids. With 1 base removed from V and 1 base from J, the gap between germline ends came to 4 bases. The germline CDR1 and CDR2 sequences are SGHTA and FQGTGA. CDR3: CASSLNGNTEAFF. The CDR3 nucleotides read TGTGCCAGCAGCTTAAACGGGAACACTGAAGCTTTCTTT.

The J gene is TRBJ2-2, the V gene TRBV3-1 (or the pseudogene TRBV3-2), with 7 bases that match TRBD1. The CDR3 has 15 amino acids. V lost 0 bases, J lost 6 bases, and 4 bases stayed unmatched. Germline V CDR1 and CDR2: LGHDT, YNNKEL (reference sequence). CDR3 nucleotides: TGTGCCAGCAGCCAAGAGAAGACAGGGCCCGGGGAGCTGTTTTTT. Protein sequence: CASSQEKTGPGELFF.

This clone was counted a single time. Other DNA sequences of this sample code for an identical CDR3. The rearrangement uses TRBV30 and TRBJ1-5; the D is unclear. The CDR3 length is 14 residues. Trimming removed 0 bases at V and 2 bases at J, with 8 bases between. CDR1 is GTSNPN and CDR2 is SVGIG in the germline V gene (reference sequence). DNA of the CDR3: TGTGCCTGGAGTGTAGGGTCTGGCAATCAGCCCCAGCATTTT. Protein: CAWSVGSGNQPQHF.

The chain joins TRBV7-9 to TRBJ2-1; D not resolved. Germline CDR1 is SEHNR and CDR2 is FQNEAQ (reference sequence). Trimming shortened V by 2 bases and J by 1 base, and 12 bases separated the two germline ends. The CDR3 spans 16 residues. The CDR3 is CASSLWMAVSYNEQFF. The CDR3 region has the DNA TGTGCCAGCAGCTTATGGATGGCAGTTTCCTACAATGAGCAGTTCTTC.

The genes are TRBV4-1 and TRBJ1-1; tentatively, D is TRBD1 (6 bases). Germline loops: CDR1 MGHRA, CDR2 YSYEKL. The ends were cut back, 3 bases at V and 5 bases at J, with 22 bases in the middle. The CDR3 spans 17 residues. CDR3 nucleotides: TGCGCCAGCAGCCAGATGGGGCATACGTGGGGGCGGACTGAAGCTTTCTTT. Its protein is CASSQMGHTWGRTEAFF.

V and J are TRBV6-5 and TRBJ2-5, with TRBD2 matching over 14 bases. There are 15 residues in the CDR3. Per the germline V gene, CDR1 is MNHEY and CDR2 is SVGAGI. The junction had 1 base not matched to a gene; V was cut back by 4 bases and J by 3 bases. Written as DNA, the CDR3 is TGTGCCAGCAGTTCGACTAGCGGGGGGGAAGAGACCCAGTACTTC. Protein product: CASSSTSGGEETQYF.

CDR3 in DNA: TGTGCCTGGACCCCAGGGAGCGGAAACACCATATATTTT. Translation: CAWTPGSGNTIYF. The rearrangement uses TRBV30 and TRBJ1-3, with D perhaps matching TRBD1 (5 bases). The CDR3 totals 13 residues. V gave up 4 bases and J gave up 4 bases, with 11 bases separating them. CDR1 and CDR2 (germline): GTSNPN, SVGIG (reference sequence).

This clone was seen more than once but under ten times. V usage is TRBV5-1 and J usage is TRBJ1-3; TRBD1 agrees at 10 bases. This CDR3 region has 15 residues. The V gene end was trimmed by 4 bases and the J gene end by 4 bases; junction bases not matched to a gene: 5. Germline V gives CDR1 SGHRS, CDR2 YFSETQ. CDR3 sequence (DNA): TGCGCCAGCAGCACAGACAGGGGGCCAGGAAACACCATATATTTT. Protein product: CASSTDRGPGNTIYF.